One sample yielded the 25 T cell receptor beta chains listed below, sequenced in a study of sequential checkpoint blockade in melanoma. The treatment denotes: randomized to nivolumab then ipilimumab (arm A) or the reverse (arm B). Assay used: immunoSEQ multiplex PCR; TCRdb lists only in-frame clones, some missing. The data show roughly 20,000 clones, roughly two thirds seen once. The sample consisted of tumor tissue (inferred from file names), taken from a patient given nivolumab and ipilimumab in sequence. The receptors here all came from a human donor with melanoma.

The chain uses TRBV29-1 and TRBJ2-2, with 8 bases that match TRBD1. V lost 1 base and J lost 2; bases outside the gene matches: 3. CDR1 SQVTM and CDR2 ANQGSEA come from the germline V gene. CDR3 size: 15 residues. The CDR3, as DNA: TGCAGCGTTGAAGCCGGACAGGGCAACACCGGGGAGCTGTTTTTT. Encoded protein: CSVEAGQGNTGELFF.

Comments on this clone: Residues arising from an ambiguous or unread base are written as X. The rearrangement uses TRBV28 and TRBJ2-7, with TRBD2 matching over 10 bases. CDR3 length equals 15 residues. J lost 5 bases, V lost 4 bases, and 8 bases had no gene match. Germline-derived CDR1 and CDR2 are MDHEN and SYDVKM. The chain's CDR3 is CASSXASGSQDEQYF. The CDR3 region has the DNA TGTGCCAGCAGTTYCGCTAGCGGGAGTCAAGACGAGCAGTACTTC.

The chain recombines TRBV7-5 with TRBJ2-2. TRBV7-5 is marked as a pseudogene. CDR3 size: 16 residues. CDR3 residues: CASSSDATVNTGELFF. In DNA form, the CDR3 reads TGTGCCAGCAGCTCTGACGCGACGGTGAACACCGGGGAGCTGTTTTTT.

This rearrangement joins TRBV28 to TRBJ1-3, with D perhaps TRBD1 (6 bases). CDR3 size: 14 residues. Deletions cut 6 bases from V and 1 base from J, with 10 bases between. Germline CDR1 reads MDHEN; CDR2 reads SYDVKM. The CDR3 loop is CASRWTVSGNTIYF. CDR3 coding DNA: TGTGCCAGCAGGTGGACAGTATCTGGAAACACCATATATTTT.

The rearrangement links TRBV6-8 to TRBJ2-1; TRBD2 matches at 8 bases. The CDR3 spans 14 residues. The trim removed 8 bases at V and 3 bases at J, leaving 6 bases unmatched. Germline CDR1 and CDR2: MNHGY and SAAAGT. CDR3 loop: CASWSGGDYNEQFF. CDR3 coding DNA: TGTGCCAGCTGGTCGGGAGGGGACTACAATGAGCAGTTCTTC.

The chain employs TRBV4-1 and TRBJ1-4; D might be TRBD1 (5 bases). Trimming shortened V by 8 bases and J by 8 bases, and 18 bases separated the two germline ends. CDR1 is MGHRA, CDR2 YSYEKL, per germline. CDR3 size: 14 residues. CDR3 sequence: CASGRGRRGEKLFF. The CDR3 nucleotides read TGCGCCAGCGGTCGAGGGCGAAGGGGAGAAAAACTGTTTTTT.

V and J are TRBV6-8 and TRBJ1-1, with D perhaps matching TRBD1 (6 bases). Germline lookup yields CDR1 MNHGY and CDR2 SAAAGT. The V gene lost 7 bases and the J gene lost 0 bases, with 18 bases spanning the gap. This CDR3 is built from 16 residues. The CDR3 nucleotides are TGTGCCAGCACTCCCGCTTTGGGGGCGATGAACACTGAAGCTTTCTTT. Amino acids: CASTPALGAMNTEAFF.

CDR3 protein: CAWSGGSPLEQYF. The CDR3 coding sequence is TGTGCCTGGAGTGGGGGGAGTCCCTTGGAGCAGTACTTC. V gene TRBV30 combines with J gene TRBJ2-7; TRBD1 or TRBD2 may be the D gene (5 bases each). The V gene lost 1 base and the J gene lost 7 bases, with 14 bases spanning the gap. This CDR3 contains 13 residues. Germline CDR1 GTSNPN, CDR2 SVGIG (reference sequence).

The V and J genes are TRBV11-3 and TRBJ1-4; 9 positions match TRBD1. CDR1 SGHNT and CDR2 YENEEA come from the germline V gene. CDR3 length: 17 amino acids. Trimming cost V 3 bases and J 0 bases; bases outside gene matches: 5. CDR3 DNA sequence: TGTGCCAGCAGCTTGACGGGACAGGGCGCAACTAATGAAAAACTGTTTTTT. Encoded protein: CASSLTGQGATNEKLFF.

Here the CDR3 reads CASSPMGGGTDTQYF. The CDR3 bases are TGTGCCAGCAGCCCAATGGGAGGCGGCACAGATACGCAGTATTTT. The chain has TRBV11-3 and TRBJ2-3; tentative D call: TRBD2 (6 bases). Germline CDR1 SGHNT, CDR2 YENEEA. CDR3 length equals 15 residues. V lost 5 bases and J lost 1, with 13 bases in between.

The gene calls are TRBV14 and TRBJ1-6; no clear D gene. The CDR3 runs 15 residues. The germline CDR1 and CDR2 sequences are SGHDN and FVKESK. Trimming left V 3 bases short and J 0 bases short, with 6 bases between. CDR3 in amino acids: CASSHLRSYNSPLHF. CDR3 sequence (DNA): TGTGCCAGCAGCCATCTTCGCTCCTATAATTCACCCCTCCACTTT.

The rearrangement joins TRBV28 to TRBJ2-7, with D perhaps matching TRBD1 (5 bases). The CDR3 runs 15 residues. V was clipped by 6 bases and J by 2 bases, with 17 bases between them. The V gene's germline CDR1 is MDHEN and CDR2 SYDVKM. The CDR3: CASSGPGRGTYEQYF. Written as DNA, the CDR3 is TGTGCCAGCAGCGGGCCGGGTAGGGGAACCTACGAGCAGTACTTC. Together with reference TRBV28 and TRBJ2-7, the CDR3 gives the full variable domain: DVKVTQSSRYLVKRTGEKVFLECVQDMDHENMFWYRQDPGLGLRLIYFSYDVKMKEKGDIPEGYSVSREKKERFSLILESASTNQTSMYLCASSGPGRGTYEQYFGPGTRLTVT.

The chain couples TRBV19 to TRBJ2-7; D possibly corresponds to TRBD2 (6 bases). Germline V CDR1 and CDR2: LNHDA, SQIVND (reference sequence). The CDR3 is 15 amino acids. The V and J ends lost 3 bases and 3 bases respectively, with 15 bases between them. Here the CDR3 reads CASSMEGNTIYEQYF. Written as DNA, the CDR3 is TGTGCCAGTAGTATGGAGGGTAACACTATCTACGAGCAGTACTTC.

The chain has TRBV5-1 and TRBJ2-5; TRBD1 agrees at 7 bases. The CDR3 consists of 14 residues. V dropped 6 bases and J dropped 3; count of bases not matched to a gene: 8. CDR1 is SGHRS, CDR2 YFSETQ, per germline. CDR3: CASKRQTGEETQYF. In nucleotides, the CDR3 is TGCGCCAGCAAGCGGCAAACAGGGGAAGAGACCCAGTACTTC. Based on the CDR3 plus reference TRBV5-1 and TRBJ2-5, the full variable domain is KAGVTQTPRYLIKTRGQQVTLSCSPISGHRSVSWYQQTPGQGLQFLFEYFSETQRNKGNFPGRFSGRQFSNSRSEMNVSTLELGDSALYLCASKRQTGEETQYFGPGTRLLVL.

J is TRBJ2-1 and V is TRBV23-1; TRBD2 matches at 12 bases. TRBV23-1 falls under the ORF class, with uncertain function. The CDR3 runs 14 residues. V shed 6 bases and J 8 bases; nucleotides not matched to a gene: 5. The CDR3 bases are TGCGCCAGCAGCTTGACTAGCGGGAGTGATGAGCAGTTCTTC. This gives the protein CASSLTSGSDEQFF.

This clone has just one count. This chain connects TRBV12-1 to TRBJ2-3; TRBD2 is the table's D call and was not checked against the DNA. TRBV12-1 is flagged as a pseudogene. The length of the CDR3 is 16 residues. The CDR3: CASSDGLAGVTDTQYF. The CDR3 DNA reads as TGTGCCAGCAGCGACGGACTAGCGGGAGTTACAGATACGCAGTATTTT.

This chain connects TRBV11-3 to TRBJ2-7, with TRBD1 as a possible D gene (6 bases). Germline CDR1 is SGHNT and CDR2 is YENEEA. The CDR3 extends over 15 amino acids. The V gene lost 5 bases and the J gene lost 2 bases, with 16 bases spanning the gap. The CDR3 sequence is CASSRARTAPYEQYF. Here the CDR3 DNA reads TGTGCCAGCAGCCGGGCGAGGACAGCTCCCTACGAGCAGTACTTC.

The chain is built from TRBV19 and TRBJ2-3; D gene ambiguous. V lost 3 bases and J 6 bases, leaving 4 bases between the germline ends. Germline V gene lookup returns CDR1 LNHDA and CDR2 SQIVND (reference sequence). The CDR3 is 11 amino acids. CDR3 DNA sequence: TGTGCCAGTAGTATCTTGGATACGCAGTATTTT. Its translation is CASSILDTQYF.

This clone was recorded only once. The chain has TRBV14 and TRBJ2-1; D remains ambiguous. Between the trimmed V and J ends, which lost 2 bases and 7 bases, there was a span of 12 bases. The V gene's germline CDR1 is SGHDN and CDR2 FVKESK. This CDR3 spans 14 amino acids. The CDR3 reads CASSQNVATNEQFF. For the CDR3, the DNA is TGTGCCAGCAGCCAAAACGTAGCTACAAATGAGCAGTTCTTC.

In nucleotides, the CDR3 is TGTGCCATCAGTGAGTCGGTGAGAGGGCCCCGCACTGAAGCTTTCTTT. Protein product: CAISESVRGPRTEAFF. The V and J genes are TRBV10-3 and TRBJ1-1, with no clear D. V dropped 0 bases and J dropped 4 bases, with 15 bases sitting between them. Germline V gene sequence: CDR1 ENHRY, CDR2 SYGVKD. CDR3 length: 16 amino acids.

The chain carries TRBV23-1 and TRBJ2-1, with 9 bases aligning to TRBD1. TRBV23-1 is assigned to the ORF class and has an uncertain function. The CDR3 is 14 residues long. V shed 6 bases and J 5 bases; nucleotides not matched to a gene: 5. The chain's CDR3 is CASRGTGYHNEQFF. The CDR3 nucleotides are TGCGCCAGCAGAGGGACAGGGTACCACAATGAGCAGTTCTTC.

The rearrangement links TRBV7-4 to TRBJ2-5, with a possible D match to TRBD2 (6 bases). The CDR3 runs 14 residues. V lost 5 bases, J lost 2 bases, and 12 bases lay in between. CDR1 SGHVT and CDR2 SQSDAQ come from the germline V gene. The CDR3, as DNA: TGTGCCAGCAGCCCCGGGGAGGCTCAAGAGACCCAGTACTTC. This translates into CASSPGEAQETQYF.

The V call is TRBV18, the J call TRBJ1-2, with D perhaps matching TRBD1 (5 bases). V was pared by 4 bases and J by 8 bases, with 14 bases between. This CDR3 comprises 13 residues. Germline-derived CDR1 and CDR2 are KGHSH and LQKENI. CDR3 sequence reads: CASSRSDTSGYTF. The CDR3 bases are TGTGCCAGCTCACGGTCGGACACATCGGGCTACACCTTC.

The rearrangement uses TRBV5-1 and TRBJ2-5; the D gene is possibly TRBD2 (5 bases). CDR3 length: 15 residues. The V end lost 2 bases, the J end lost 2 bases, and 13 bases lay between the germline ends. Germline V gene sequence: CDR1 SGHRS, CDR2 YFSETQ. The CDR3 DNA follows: TGCGCCAGCAGCTTAGGAGGTGGGCGGCAAGAGACCCAGTACTTC. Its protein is CASSLGGGRQETQYF.

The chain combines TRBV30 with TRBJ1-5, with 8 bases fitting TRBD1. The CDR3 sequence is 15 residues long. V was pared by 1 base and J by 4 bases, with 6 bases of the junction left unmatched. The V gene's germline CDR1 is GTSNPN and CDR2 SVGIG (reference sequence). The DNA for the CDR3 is TGTGCCTGGAGTGACCGGACAGGGTGGAATCAGCCCCAGCATTTT. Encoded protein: CAWSDRTGWNQPQHF.